This TCR beta chain emerged from a study of blood T cell repertoires in COVID-19. Overall study: Sites in the United States, Italy and Spain provided acute and convalescent COVID-19 samples. PBMCs, B-cell-depleted T cells, or T cells provided the cDNA or gDNA that made up the material.

Study processing details: Estimation of nucleated cell counts relied on the amplification of reference gene primers. Here immunoSEQ multiplex PCR was the method, and the copy in TCRdb shows in-frame clones only, minus some. V and J calls plus clone size are reproduced from that table; the DNA served to infer D and trimming. Seen here are tens of thousands of clones, roughly 90% observed once, and the top ten hold approximately 2.9%. This clonotype was obtained from a woman at least 80 years old with acute or convalescent COVID-19. The material sequenced was peripheral blood.

The CDR3 bases are TGTGCCAGTAGTATGGGACAAAGCTATGGCTACACCTTC. Amino acids: CASSMGQSYGYTF. The rearrangement links TRBV19 to TRBJ1-2; perhaps TRBD1 as D (6 bases). V was shortened by 3 bases and J by 4 bases, with 9 bases between the two germline ends. Germline loops: CDR1 LNHDA, CDR2 SQIVND (reference sequence). CDR3 size: 13 residues.